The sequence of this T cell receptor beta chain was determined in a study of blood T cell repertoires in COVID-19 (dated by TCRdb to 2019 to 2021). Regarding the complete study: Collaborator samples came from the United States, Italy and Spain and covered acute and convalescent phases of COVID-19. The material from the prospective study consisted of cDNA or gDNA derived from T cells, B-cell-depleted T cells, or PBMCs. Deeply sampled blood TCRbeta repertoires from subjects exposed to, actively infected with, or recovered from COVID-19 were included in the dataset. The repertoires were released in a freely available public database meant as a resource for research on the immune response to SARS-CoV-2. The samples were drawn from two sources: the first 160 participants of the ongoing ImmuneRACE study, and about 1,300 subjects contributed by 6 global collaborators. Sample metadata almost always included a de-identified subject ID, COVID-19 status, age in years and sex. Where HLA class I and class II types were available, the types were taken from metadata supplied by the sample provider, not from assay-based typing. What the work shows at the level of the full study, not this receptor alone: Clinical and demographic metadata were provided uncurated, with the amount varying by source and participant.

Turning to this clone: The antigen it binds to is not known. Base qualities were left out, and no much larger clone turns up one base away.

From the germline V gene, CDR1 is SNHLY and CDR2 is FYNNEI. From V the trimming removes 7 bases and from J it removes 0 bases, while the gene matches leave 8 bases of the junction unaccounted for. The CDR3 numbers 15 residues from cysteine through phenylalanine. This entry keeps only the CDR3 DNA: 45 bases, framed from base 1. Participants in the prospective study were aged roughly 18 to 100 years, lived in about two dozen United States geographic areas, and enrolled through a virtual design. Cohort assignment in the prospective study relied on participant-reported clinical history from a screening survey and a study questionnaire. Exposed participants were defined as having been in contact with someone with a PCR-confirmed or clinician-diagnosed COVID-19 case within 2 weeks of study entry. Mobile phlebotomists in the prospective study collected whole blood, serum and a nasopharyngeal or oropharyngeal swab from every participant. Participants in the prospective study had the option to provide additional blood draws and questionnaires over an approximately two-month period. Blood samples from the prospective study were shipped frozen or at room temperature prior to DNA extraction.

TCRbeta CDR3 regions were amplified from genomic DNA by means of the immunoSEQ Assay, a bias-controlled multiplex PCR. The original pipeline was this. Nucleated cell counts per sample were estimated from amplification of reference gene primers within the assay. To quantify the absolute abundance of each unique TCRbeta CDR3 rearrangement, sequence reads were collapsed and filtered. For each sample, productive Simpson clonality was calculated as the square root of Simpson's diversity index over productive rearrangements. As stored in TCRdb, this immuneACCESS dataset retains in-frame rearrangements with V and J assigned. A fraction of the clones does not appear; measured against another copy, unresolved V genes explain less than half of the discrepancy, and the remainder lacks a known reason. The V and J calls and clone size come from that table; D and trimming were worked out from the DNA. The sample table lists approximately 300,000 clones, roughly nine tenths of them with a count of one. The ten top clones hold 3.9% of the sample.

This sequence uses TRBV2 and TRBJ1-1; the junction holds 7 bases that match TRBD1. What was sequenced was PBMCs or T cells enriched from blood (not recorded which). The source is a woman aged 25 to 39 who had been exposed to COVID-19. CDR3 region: CASKVQGVLNTEAFF. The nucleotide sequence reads TGTGCCAGCAAGGTTCAGGGGGTGCTGAACACTGAAGCTTTCTTT.